One sample yielded the 21 T cell receptor beta chains listed below, sequenced in a study of PD-1 blockade in classical Hodgkin lymphoma. Each and every patient relapsed after autologous stem cell transplantation, and patients got differing brentuximab vedotin exposure. Only in-frame clones appear in the TCRdb table, and some are missing; sequencing was by immunoSEQ multiplex PCR. The sample has roughly 90,000 clones, roughly 76% seen once. Material: peripheral blood mononuclear cells (PBMCs), obtained before the second cycle of nivolumab. The origin of the receptors is a human donor with classical Hodgkin lymphoma.

This chain connects TRBV9 to TRBJ2-1; D might be TRBD2 (6 bases). Trimming pared 4 bases from V and 0 bases from J, leaving 14 bases between. Germline assignment: CDR1 SGDLS and CDR2 YYNGEE. The CDR3 loop spans 16 amino acids. CDR3 loop: CASSHRAGSSYNEQFF. CDR3 DNA: TGTGCCAGCAGCCATCGTGCGGGGAGCTCCTACAATGAGCAGTTCTTC.

V is TRBV5-1 and J is TRBJ2-7; possible D gene TRBD1, 6 bases. Trimming took 4 bases from V and 3 from J, leaving 14 bases between them. The CDR3 has 14 amino acids. CDR1 is SGHRS, CDR2 YFSETQ, per germline. The CDR3 sequence is CASSPSGQSYEQYF. The CDR3 DNA sequence: TGCGCCAGCAGCCCCTCAGGACAGAGCTACGAGCAGTACTTC.

This sequence joins TRBV30 and TRBJ2-2; D is unclear. V shed 5 bases and J shed 1 base, with 8 bases lying between them. CDR1 and CDR2 from the germline V gene are GTSNPN and SVGIG (reference sequence). The CDR3 extends over 13 amino acids. In DNA form, the CDR3 reads TGTGCCTGGGACTCCGTGAACACCGGGGAGCTGTTTTTT. The encoded protein is CAWDSVNTGELFF.

The chain is built from TRBV7-6 and TRBJ2-5, with D possibly TRBD2 on 6 matching bases. This CDR3 has 17 residues. Trimming pared 4 bases from V and 4 bases from J, leaving 22 bases between. In germline, CDR1 is SGHVS, CDR2 FNYEAQ. The chain's CDR3 is CASSSLPPTGRTETQYF. CDR3 nucleotide sequence: TGTGCCAGCAGCTCCCTTCCCCCCACCGGGAGAACAGAGACCCAGTACTTC. The full variable domain, completed using reference TRBV7-6 and TRBJ2-5, is GAGVSQSPRYKVTKRGQDVALRCDPISGHVSLYWYRQALGQGPEFLTYFNYEAQQDKSGLPNDRFSAERPEGSISTLTIQRTEQRDSAMYRCASSSLPPTGRTETQYFGPGTRLLVL.

The genes are TRBV28 and TRBJ2-7; D unclear. Germline CDR1 and CDR2: MDHEN and SYDVKM. CDR3 length: 15 residues. Trimming removed 6 bases at V and 0 bases at J, with 15 bases between. The CDR3 DNA sequence: TGTGCCAGCAGCACCCCCTCTAAATACTCCTACGAGCAGTACTTC. Amino acids: CASSTPSKYSYEQYF. Full variable domain (missing parts from reference TRBV28 and TRBJ2-7): DVKVTQSSRYLVKRTGEKVFLECVQDMDHENMFWYRQDPGLGLRLIYFSYDVKMKEKGDIPEGYSVSREKKERFSLILESASTNQTSMYLCASSTPSKYSYEQYFGPGTRLTVT.

The chain carries TRBV2 and TRBJ2-5; no reliable D call. This CDR3 is built from 13 residues. CDR1 and CDR2 (germline): SNHLY, FYNNEI. The germline V and J ends were trimmed by 4 bases and 2 bases, with 8 bases remaining between them. CDR3 bases: TGTGCCAGCAGTGCGGTGGGGCAAGAGACCCAGTACTTC. Translation gives CASSAVGQETQYF. Filled out from reference TRBV2 and TRBJ2-5, the complete variable domain reads EPEVTQTPSHQVTQMGQEVILRCVPISNHLYFYWYRQILGQKVEFLVSFYNNEISEKSEIFDDQFSVERPDGSNFTLKIRSTKLEDSAMYFCASSAVGQETQYFGPGTRLLVL.

V usage is TRBV10-3 and J usage is TRBJ2-7; no firm D call. The CDR3 runs to 12 residues. Germline CDR1 ENHRY, CDR2 SYGVKD. Between the trimmed V and J ends, which lost 4 bases and 4 bases, there was a span of 8 bases. CDR3 in amino acids: CAISATEYEQYF. The CDR3 DNA sequence: TGTGCCATCAGTGCTACAGAGTACGAGCAGTACTTC.

The chain links TRBV5-1 to TRBJ1-1, with D uncertain. V was shortened by 0 bases and J by 1 base, with 13 bases between the two germline ends. This CDR3 contains 16 residues. Germline-derived CDR1 and CDR2 are SGHRS and YFSETQ. Here the CDR3 DNA reads TGCGCCAGCAGCTTGGGTCCCACGGGCCCGAACACTGAAGCTTTCTTT. This codes for CASSLGPTGPNTEAFF.

This clone was seen a single time. V is TRBV7-2 and J is TRBJ2-1; D unclear. The CDR3 has 13 residues. V shed 3 bases and J shed 8 bases, with 11 bases lying between them. CDR1 and CDR2 (germline): SGHTA, FQGNSA. The CDR3 loop reads CASSLRIRDEQFF. The CDR3 DNA sequence: TGTGCCAGCAGCTTGAGGATCCGCGATGAGCAGTTCTTC.

This clone was detected once. The rearrangement joins TRBV28 to TRBJ1-4; D gene unclear. CDR1 and CDR2 from the germline V gene are MDHEN and SYDVKM. The CDR3 is 15 residues long. The ends were cut back, 6 bases at V and 0 bases at J, with 11 bases in the middle. Written as DNA, the CDR3 is TGTGCCAGCAGCAGGTTGGGATCAACTAATGAAAAACTGTTTTTT. Amino acid sequence: CASSRLGSTNEKLFF.

In DNA, the CDR3 is TGCAGCCCCCGGGAGGGAGATACGCAGTATTTT. This gives the protein CSPREGDTQYF. The chain employs TRBV29-1 and TRBJ2-3; TRBD2 aligns across 8 bases. The CDR3 extends over 11 amino acids. Trimming removed 8 bases from V and 5 bases from J; junction bases left unmatched: 3. In germline, CDR1 is SQVTM, CDR2 ANQGSEA.

The chain employs TRBV28 and TRBJ1-2; D not resolved. CDR3 length equals 13 residues. CDR1 is MDHEN and CDR2 is SYDVKM in the germline V gene. V was cut by 1 base and J by 4 bases, with 7 bases left in between. The CDR3 sequence: CASSLSTGYGYTF. The DNA for the CDR3 is TGTGCCAGCAGTTTATCGACGGGCTATGGCTACACCTTC.

This chain uses TRBV6-4 with TRBJ2-4; 7 bases are shared with TRBD2. The CDR3 spans 13 residues. With 11 bases clipped from V and 8 bases from J, the junction kept 12 bases outside the gene matches. Germline V CDR1 and CDR2: MRHNA, SNTAGT. The CDR3 sequence: CARRRGRKDIQYF. The CDR3 DNA sequence: TGTGCCCGACGGCGGGGGAGAAAGGACATTCAGTACTTC.

The chain combines TRBV5-5 with TRBJ2-7, with D possibly TRBD2 on 6 matching bases. The V gene's germline CDR1 is SGHKS and CDR2 YYEKEE (reference sequence). The CDR3 length is 16 residues. V was shortened by 0 bases and J by 2 bases, with 15 bases between the two germline ends. The CDR3 spells CASSLAPGTGTYEQYF. CDR3 nucleotide sequence: TGTGCCAGCAGCTTGGCCCCGGGGACTGGGACCTACGAGCAGTACTTC.

The chain carries TRBV19 and TRBJ2-2, with D maybe TRBD1 (6 bases). V was pared by 10 bases and J by 7 bases, with 10 bases between. The CDR3 sequence is 11 residues long. Germline CDR1 LNHDA, CDR2 SQIVND (reference sequence). DNA for the CDR3: TGTGCCACAAAGGGGGTCGGGGAGCTGTTTTTT. Translated, it gives CATKGVGELFF.

This clone has a single count. The chain employs TRBV30 and TRBJ2-3; D gene ambiguous. Germline V CDR1 and CDR2: GTSNPN, SVGIG (reference sequence). Trimming stripped 3 bases from V and 2 bases from J, with 9 bases between. The CDR3 runs 13 residues. DNA of the CDR3: TGTGCCTGGAGCACCTCCCCCACAGATACGCAGTATTTT. Its translation: CAWSTSPTDTQYF. Complete variable domain (other parts from reference TRBV30 and TRBJ2-3): SQTIHQWPATLVQPVGSPLSLECTVEGTSNPNLYWYRQAAGRGLQLLFYSVGIGQISSEVPQNLSASRPQDRQFILSSKKLLLSDSGFYLCAWSTSPTDTQYFGPGTRLTVL.

The V and J genes are TRBV6-1 and TRBJ1-1; maybe TRBD1 (6 bases). The germline CDR1 and CDR2 sequences are MNHNS and SASEGT. The length of the CDR3 is 12 residues. V was clipped by 6 bases and J by 5 bases, with 10 bases between them. Here the CDR3 DNA reads TGTGCCAGCAGGAGGGGGTGGACTGAAGCTTTCTTT. As protein: CASRRGWTEAFF.

V usage is TRBV11-1 and J usage is TRBJ2-7, with D uncertain. This CDR3 has 12 residues. The germline gives CDR1 SGHAT, CDR2 FQDESV (reference sequence). Trimming cost V 1 base and J 3 bases, with 4 bases left between them. CDR3 in DNA: TGTGCCAGCAGCTTAGGCTTCTACGAGCAGTACTTC. This translates into CASSLGFYEQYF.

The sample holds a few counts of this clone. This CDR3 is also generated by other DNA sequences in the sample. CDR3 coding DNA: TGTGCCACCAGCTCTTCCGGAAAAGAGACCCAGTACTTC. It encodes CATSSSGKETQYF. This sequence joins TRBV15 and TRBJ2-5; D gene unclear. The CDR3 sequence is 13 residues long. Trimming shortened V by 5 bases and J by 3 bases, and 10 bases separated the two germline ends. The germline V gene has CDR1 LNHNV and CDR2 YYDKDF (reference sequence). The whole variable domain, filled in from reference TRBV15 and TRBJ2-5, reads DAMVIQNPRYQVTQFGKPVTLSCSQTLNHNVMYWYQQKSSQAPKLLFHYYDKDFNNEADTPDNFQSRRPNTSFCFLDIRSPGLGDTAMYLCATSSSGKETQYFGPGTRLLVL.

Notes on this clone: The junction does not match germline at one end; this may be a read error. V gene TRBV9 combines with J gene TRBJ2-7; tentatively, D is TRBD2 (7 bases). The CDR3 runs to 14 residues. The V gene's germline CDR1 is SGDLS and CDR2 YYNGEE. The CDR3 DNA reads TGTGCCAGCAGCGAGAAGATTGGGGGGGCCCCTTTAGTTTTC. It specifies CASSEKIGGAPLVF.

The rearrangement uses TRBV11-1 and TRBJ1-2; the D gene is possibly TRBD1 (6 bases). Germline CDR1 reads SGHAT; CDR2 reads FQDESV (reference sequence). The CDR3 extends over 16 amino acids. Trimming removed 5 bases at V and 3 bases at J, with 19 bases between. As DNA, the CDR3 is TGTGCCAGCAGCAAGAACGTTTTAGGGGGTGACTATGGCTACACCTTC. Its translation: CASSKNVLGGDYGYTF.